The 14 T cell receptor beta chains below all came from one sample that was sequenced in a study of shared clonotypes between healthy human individuals. The data were produced by immunoSEQ multiplex PCR, yet TCRdb's version contains in-frame clones alone and is incomplete. The sample comprises millions of clones, approximately 93% of which are singletons, and about 0.39% rests with the top ten. Source material: naive CD4+ T cells from PBMCs. Subset described: CD45RA+ positively selected. Every receptor here comes from a man aged 18 to 29 in good health. Some clones in this sample may be carry-over from other donors' samples.

This clone is a singleton in its sample. This rearrangement joins TRBV2 to TRBJ1-1; D is undetermined. The germline CDR1 and CDR2 sequences are SNHLY and FYNNEI. V lost 7 bases, J lost 4 bases, and 7 bases lay in between. The CDR3 has 11 amino acids. The CDR3 nucleotides read TGTGCCAGCACCCGCGGCACTGAAGCTTTCTTT. Translated, it gives CASTRGTEAFF.

This clone showed up just a few times. This chain joins TRBV7-3 and TRBJ1-1; weak D call: TRBD1 (6 bases). Germline V gene lookup returns CDR1 SGHTA and CDR2 FQGTGA. V lost 4 bases and J 8 bases, leaving 14 bases between the germline ends. There are 13 residues in the CDR3. CDR3 residues: CASSSLAGTEAFF. Written as DNA, the CDR3 is TGTGCCAGCAGCTCCTTGGCCGGGACAGAAGCTTTCTTT.

V gene TRBV27 combines with J gene TRBJ1-5; 7 nucleotides agree with TRBD1. V dropped 5 bases and J dropped 6; count of bases not matched to a gene: 7. Germline V gene sequence: CDR1 MNHEY, CDR2 SMNVEV (reference sequence). This CDR3 contains 14 residues. CDR3: CASSPRRGVQPQHF. The CDR3 DNA reads as TGTGCCAGCAGTCCCCGCAGGGGGGTTCAGCCCCAGCATTTT.

Remarks on this clone: Its ends do not fully match the called genes, so a read error is possible. The V call is TRBV30, the J call TRBJ2-2; the D gene is possibly TRBD2 (5 bases). Germline-derived CDR1 and CDR2 are GTSNPN and SVGIG (reference sequence). The CDR3 extends over 14 amino acids. The DNA for the CDR3 is TGTGCCAGCCTAGGACGTCCGAACACCGGGGAGCTGCTTTTT. This encodes CASLGRPNTGELLF.

The rearrangement joins TRBV5-1 to TRBJ2-3, with a weak D call TRBD2 (5 bases). CDR1 SGHRS and CDR2 YFSETQ come from the germline V gene. The CDR3 is made up of 15 amino acids. The germline V and J ends were trimmed by 0 bases and 6 bases, with 14 bases remaining between them. Here the CDR3 reads CASSLAPQDSDTQYF. In nucleotides, the CDR3 is TGCGCCAGCAGCTTGGCCCCCCAGGACTCCGATACGCAGTATTTT.

This clone has only one observation. This chain uses TRBV4-1 with TRBJ1-4; TRBD1 might be the D (5 bases). Trimming cost V 2 bases and J 7 bases, with 17 bases left between them. In germline, CDR1 is MGHRA, CDR2 YSYEKL. CDR3 length equals 16 residues. The CDR3 coding sequence is TGCGCCAGCAGCCAACCGCGGGACGGCCGGCGTGAAAAACTGTTTTTT. It encodes CASSQPRDGRREKLFF.

The rearrangement uses TRBV30 and TRBJ1-1, with 7 bases identical to TRBD1. Germline V CDR1 and CDR2: GTSNPN, SVGIG (reference sequence). The CDR3 spans 15 residues. With 2 bases clipped from V and 5 bases from J, the junction kept 11 bases outside the gene matches. This chain's CDR3 is CAWSFSAAGGTEAFF. In nucleotides, the CDR3 is TGTGCCTGGAGTTTCTCTGCGGCAGGGGGGACTGAAGCTTTCTTT. The complete variable domain, with remaining parts taken from reference TRBV30 and TRBJ1-1, reads SQTIHQWPATLVQPVGSPLSLECTVEGTSNPNLYWYRQAAGRGLQLLFYSVGIGQISSEVPQNLSASRPQDRQFILSSKKLLLSDSGFYLCAWSFSAAGGTEAFFGQGTRLTVV.

The chain is built from TRBV5-1 and TRBJ2-3; D is uncertain. Germline CDR1 and CDR2: SGHRS and YFSETQ. This CDR3 is built from 14 residues. Trimming removed 7 bases at V and 6 bases at J, with 18 bases between. The CDR3 sequence is CASAYRYAGDTQYF. CDR3 nucleotides: TGCGCCAGCGCCTATCGTTACGCTGGGGATACGCAGTATTTT.

A few counts support this clone. The V gene is TRBV7-2, the J gene TRBJ2-7; 10 positions agree with TRBD2. CDR1 and CDR2 (germline): SGHTA, FQGNSA. The CDR3 totals 15 residues. V was pared by 1 base and J by 2 bases, with 2 bases of the junction left unmatched. The CDR3 sequence is CASSLEAGGAYEQYF. The DNA of the CDR3 is TGTGCCAGCAGCTTAGAAGCGGGAGGGGCCTACGAGCAGTACTTC.

V gene TRBV11-2 combines with J gene TRBJ2-7; 9 nucleotides line up with TRBD2. Germline V gene data show CDR1 as SGHAT and CDR2 as FQNNGV. With V trimmed by 2 bases and J by 6 bases, 5 bases remained unmatched. CDR3 size: 14 residues. In nucleotides, the CDR3 is TGTGCCAGCAGCTTACTAGCGGGATCAGCCGAGCAGTACTTC. This codes for CASSLLAGSAEQYF.

CDR3 bases: TGTGCCAGCAGTGTATGGGCAAGCACAGATACGCAGTATTTT. This codes for CASSVWASTDTQYF. The J gene is TRBJ2-3, the V gene TRBV2; D is unresolved. Germline lookup yields CDR1 SNHLY and CDR2 FYNNEI. With 4 bases removed from V and 0 bases from J, the gap between germline ends came to 8 bases. This CDR3 has 14 amino acids.

This clone came up once. The J gene is TRBJ2-5, the V gene TRBV5-1; no clear D. Germline assignment: CDR1 SGHRS and CDR2 YFSETQ. Between the trimmed V and J ends, which lost 3 bases and 2 bases, there was a span of 11 bases. The CDR3 consists of 14 residues. CDR3 amino acids: CASSWVGTQETQYF. CDR3 nucleotide sequence: TGCGCCAGCAGCTGGGTGGGTACACAAGAGACCCAGTACTTC.

This chain joins TRBV18 and TRBJ2-3; the D gene is possibly TRBD1 (5 bases). The CDR3 totals 13 residues. Trimming shortened V by 5 bases and J by 4 bases, and 10 bases separated the two germline ends. Germline V gene lookup returns CDR1 KGHSH and CDR2 LQKENI. For the CDR3, the DNA is TGTGCCAGCTCAGGAAGGGGATCAGATACGCAGTATTTT. Its protein is CASSGRGSDTQYF. The full variable domain, its missing parts supplied by reference TRBV18 and TRBJ2-3, is NAGVMQNPRHLVRRRGQEARLRCSPMKGHSHVYWYRQLPEEGLKFMVYLQKENIIDESGMPKERFSAEFPKEGPSILRIQQVVRGDSAAYFCASSGRGSDTQYFGPGTRLTVL.

The rearrangement links TRBV29-1 to TRBJ2-7, with TRBD1 matching over 10 bases. The CDR3 totals 14 residues. Germline loops: CDR1 SQVTM, CDR2 ANQGSEA. The J segment lost 2 bases and the V segment lost 5 bases, leaving 6 bases of the junction unmatched. CDR3 DNA: TGCAGCGTTCGGGGGACAGGGGACGCCTACGAGCAGTACTTC. It specifies CSVRGTGDAYEQYF.